Given below is one T cell receptor beta chain in context. These data belong to a study of T cell responses to AZD1222 COVID-19 vaccine. Trimming took 8 bases from V and 1 from J, leaving 12 bases between them. This CDR3 comprises 13 residues. Looked up from germline, CDR1 is LNHDA and CDR2 is SQIVND (reference sequence). Produced via immunoSEQ multiplex PCR; TCRdb's table is partial and in-frame only. Of roughly 150,000 clones in the sample, roughly 93% were seen once. The sequence derives from an adult who received the AZD1222 COVID-19 vaccine. The sample consisted of peripheral blood, taken 28 days after the second AZD1222 dose. The V gene is TRBV19, the J gene TRBJ2-7, with D perhaps matching TRBD2 (6 bases). CDR3 DNA: TGTGCCAGTGCGCTAGCGATTTCCTACGAGCAGTACTTC. It codes for CASALAISYEQYF. Variable domain in full (rest from reference TRBV19 and TRBJ2-7): DGGITQSPKYLFRKEGQNVTLSCEQNLNHDAMYWYRQDPGQGLRLIYYSQIVNDFQKGDIAEGYSVSREKKESFPLTVTSAQKNPTAFYLCASALAISYEQYFGPGTRLTVT.